These 16 T cell receptor beta chains were all obtained from the same sample, sequenced in a study of shared clonotypes between healthy human individuals. The table came from immunoSEQ multiplex PCR; TCRdb's copy has only in-frame clones and leaves some out. The repertoire holds 520,000 or so clones, with around 74% as singletons. The material sequenced was PBMCs. The receptors derive from a woman aged 40 to 50 in good health. Some clones in this sample may be carry-over from other donors' samples.

The rearrangement uses TRBV12-5 and TRBJ1-2; unclear D gene. Per the germline V gene, CDR1 is LGHNT and CDR2 is FRNRAP. Trimming pared 0 bases from V and 0 bases from J, leaving 11 bases between. CDR3 length equals 16 residues. CDR3 nucleotide sequence: TGTGCTAGTGGTTTGGTACTGTCAGCGACTAACTATGGCTACACCTTC. It encodes CASGLVLSATNYGYTF.

This clone was seen a single time. The V gene is TRBV15, the J gene TRBJ2-3; 7 bases are a match to TRBD1. There are 16 residues in the CDR3. Unmatched junction bases numbered 7, after V lost 0 bases and J lost 4 bases. Germline V CDR1 and CDR2: LNHNV, YYDKDF (reference sequence). The CDR3 DNA follows: TGTGCCACCAGCAGAGAACCGGGACAGATATCAGATACGCAGTATTTT. Translating gives CATSREPGQISDTQYF.

The V and J genes are TRBV7-9 and TRBJ1-2; no reliable D call. The CDR3 extends over 13 amino acids. V lost 5 bases to trimming and J lost 11 bases, with 18 bases between them. Germline V lookup: CDR1 SEHNR, CDR2 FQNEAQ (reference sequence). CDR3 DNA sequence: TGTGCCAGCAGCCCAGGACGGATGAGGGTATACACCTTC. Translating gives CASSPGRMRVYTF. The whole variable domain, filled in from reference TRBV7-9 and TRBJ1-2, reads DTGVSQNPRHKITKRGQNVTFRCDPISEHNRLYWYRQTLGQGPEFLTYFQNEAQLEKSRLLSDRFSAERPKGSFSTLEIQRTEQGDSAMYLCASSPGRMRVYTFGSGTRLTVV.

The chain uses TRBV6-1 and TRBJ1-2, with 8 nucleotides matching TRBD1. This CDR3 is built from 16 residues. With 2 bases clipped from V and 3 bases from J, the junction kept 8 bases outside the gene matches. Germline values: CDR1 MNHNS, CDR2 SASEGT. The CDR3, as DNA: TGTGCCAGCAGTGAATTACCGGCAGGGGGCGACTATGGCTACACCTTC. As protein: CASSELPAGGDYGYTF.

The genes are TRBV5-1 and TRBJ2-2; TRBD1 is a possible D gene (6 bases). Germline V lookup: CDR1 SGHRS, CDR2 YFSETQ. The CDR3 has 14 residues. Trimming cost V 4 bases and J 7 bases, with 14 bases left between them. DNA of the CDR3: TGCGCCAGCAGCCCACAGGGTGTCGACGGGGAGCTGTTTTTT. This sequence encodes CASSPQGVDGELFF.

This sequence joins TRBV5-4 and TRBJ1-1; D is possibly TRBD1 (5 bases). The germline V gene encodes CDR1 SGHNT and CDR2 YYREEE (reference sequence). The CDR3 covers 14 residues. V lost 0 bases and J 4 bases, leaving 10 bases between the germline ends. Here the CDR3 reads CASSLAQGSTEAFF. Here the CDR3 DNA reads TGTGCCAGCAGCTTGGCGCAGGGTAGCACTGAAGCTTTCTTT.

This clone was recorded only once. The rearrangement joins TRBV1 to TRBJ2-5; the D call TRBD2 from the table was never checked on the DNA. TRBV1 is a known pseudogene. The CDR3 totals 11 residues. The CDR3 sequence is CTSSHGETQYF. CDR3 nucleotides: TGCACCAGCAGCCACGGGGAGACCCAGTACTTC.

This clone is a singleton in its sample. Distinct nucleotide sequences in the sample also encode this CDR3. This sequence joins TRBV7-6 and TRBJ2-7, with 10 nucleotides matching TRBD1. This CDR3 comprises 15 residues. The V gene's germline CDR1 is SGHVS and CDR2 FNYEAQ. Unmatched junction bases numbered 2, after V lost 1 base and J lost 2 bases. The CDR3 DNA follows: TGTGCCAGCAGCTTAGGTGGACAGGGGGCCTACGAGCAGTACTTC. Translating gives CASSLGGQGAYEQYF.

V is TRBV30 and J is TRBJ1-2; D is undetermined. Trimming shortened V by 1 base and J by 5 bases, and 8 bases separated the two germline ends. Looked up from germline, CDR1 is GTSNPN and CDR2 is SVGIG (reference sequence). This CDR3 has 12 residues. CDR3 sequence: CAWSATSYGYTF. The DNA of the CDR3 is TGTGCCTGGAGTGCGACCTCATATGGCTACACCTTC.

A single count supports this clone. The rearrangement joins TRBV5-1 to TRBJ1-1; 9 nucleotides match TRBD1. This CDR3 has 15 amino acids. V gave up 4 bases and J gave up 6 bases; unmatched junction bases: 10. The germline gives CDR1 SGHRS, CDR2 YFSETQ. The CDR3 DNA sequence: TGCGCCAGCAGCCCAGACAGGGGGGGATTCGCTGAAGCTTTCTTT. Encoded protein: CASSPDRGGFAEAFF.

The chain uses TRBV9 and TRBJ2-3; 8 nucleotides agree with TRBD2. With V trimmed by 2 bases and J by 4 bases, 3 bases remained unmatched. Germline V lookup: CDR1 SGDLS, CDR2 YYNGEE. CDR3 length equals 14 residues. The CDR3 DNA reads TGTGCCAGCAGCGTTACTAGCGGCTCAGATACGCAGTATTTT. As protein: CASSVTSGSDTQYF.

The gene calls are TRBV6-1 and TRBJ2-7; 8 nucleotides agree with TRBD2. From germline, CDR1 is MNHNS and CDR2 SASEGT. The ends lost 8 bases at V and 4 bases at J; junction bases unmatched: 13. The CDR3 runs to 15 residues. The CDR3 reads CASPEPGGRKYEQYF. Written as DNA, the CDR3 is TGTGCCAGCCCCGAGCCGGGCGGGAGGAAATACGAGCAGTACTTC.

V is TRBV4-1 and J is TRBJ2-7; possible D gene TRBD2, 6 bases. In germline, CDR1 is MGHRA, CDR2 YSYEKL. Trimming left V 4 bases short and J 3 bases short, with 16 bases between. The CDR3 loop spans 15 amino acids. The CDR3 DNA reads TGCGCCAGCAGCCGTGGTCGACTAGTAGGCTACGAGCAGTACTTC. It is translated as CASSRGRLVGYEQYF.

V gene TRBV18 combines with J gene TRBJ2-2, with D unresolved. V dropped 6 bases and J dropped 7 bases, with 12 bases sitting between them. The CDR3 totals 13 residues. CDR1 is KGHSH, CDR2 LQKENI, per germline. This chain's CDR3 is CASSPLPGGELFF. The CDR3 DNA sequence: TGTGCCAGCTCTCCCCTACCCGGCGGGGAGCTGTTTTTT.

CDR3 sequence reads: CASSDASGIVTGELFF. CDR3 sequence (DNA): TGTGCCAGCAGTGATGCTAGCGGGATCGTCACCGGGGAGCTGTTTTTT. The rearrangement links TRBV2 to TRBJ2-2; 9 bases are shared with TRBD2. Per germline, CDR1 SNHLY and CDR2 FYNNEI. This CDR3 comprises 16 residues. V was pared by 3 bases and J by 4 bases, with 6 bases of the junction left unmatched.

The chain joins TRBV11-3 to TRBJ2-3; 9 bases map to TRBD1. Germline CDR1 and CDR2: SGHNT and YENEEA. V dropped 2 bases and J dropped 6; count of bases not matched to a gene: 0. There are 13 residues in the CDR3. In nucleotides, the CDR3 is TGTGCCAGCAGCTTAACAGGGGGCGATACGCAGTATTTT. It yields the protein CASSLTGGDTQYF.